These 21 T cell receptor beta chains were sequenced from one sample in a study of T cells in Graves' hyperthyroidism and ophthalmopathy. Amplified TCR beta CDR3 regions derived from RNA transcripts. A first-round RT-PCR of the TCR CDR3 used the HTBI primer set. TCRdb fed the multiplex PCR reads into MiXCR, producing one record per CDR3 protein. The sample yields fewer than 600,000 distinct CDR3 sequences, about 14% seen once. What was sequenced was blood. These receptors came from a woman aged 40 to 55 with Graves' hyperthyroidism.

This clonotype was recorded at least ten times. The chain combines TRBV7-8 with TRBJ1-2, with a tentative D call TRBD1 (5 bases). CDR3 length: 14 residues. V dropped 5 bases and J dropped 8 bases, with 18 bases sitting between them. Germline V gene lookup returns CDR1 SGHVS and CDR2 FQNEAQ. In nucleotides, the CDR3 is TGTGCCAGCAGCCCTGACAGCTCCGGCGGAGGCTACACCTTC. This gives the protein CASSPDSSGGGYTF.

This clonotype was seen a handful of times. The V gene is TRBV2, the J gene TRBJ1-3; D may be TRBD1 (5 bases). Germline V gene lookup returns CDR1 SNHLY and CDR2 FYNNEI. CDR3 length equals 19 residues. V lost 6 bases and J lost 1, with 25 bases in between. The chain's CDR3 is CASSRFFPGTPHSGNTIYF. The CDR3 DNA is TGTGCCAGCAGCCGTTTTTTTCCCGGGACTCCCCATTCTGGAAACACCATATATTTT.

V gene TRBV4-1 combines with J gene TRBJ1-5; TRBD1 might be the D (5 bases). Germline V gives CDR1 MGHRA, CDR2 YSYEKL. Trimming took 0 bases from V and 5 from J, leaving 11 bases between them. The CDR3 totals 15 residues. The CDR3 sequence is CASSQDGTSYQPQHF. The CDR3 nucleotides read TGCGCCAGCAGCCAAGACGGGACCTCGTATCAGCCCCAGCATTTT.

The sample holds a few counts of this clonotype. J is TRBJ2-3 and V is TRBV11-3, with D maybe TRBD2 (5 bases). Deletions cut 0 bases from V and 2 bases from J, with 12 bases between. The germline CDR1 and CDR2 sequences are SGHNT and YENEEA. The CDR3 is made up of 16 amino acids. As DNA, the CDR3 is TGTGCCAGCAGCTTAGAGGGAGACACCTTCACAGATACGCAGTATTTT. Translating it yields CASSLEGDTFTDTQYF. The full variable domain, in which reference TRBV11-3 and TRBJ2-3 provide the parts outside the CDR3, is EAGVVQSPRYKIIEKKQPVAFWCNPISGHNTLYWYLQNLGQGPELLIRYENEEAVDDSQLPKDRFSAERLKGVDSTLKIQPAELGDSAVYLCASSLEGDTFTDTQYFGPGTRLTVL.

This clonotype was seen at least ten times. This chain links TRBV20-1 with TRBJ1-1, with D unclear. The CDR3 covers 14 residues. The germline V gene has CDR1 DFQATT and CDR2 SNEGSKA (reference sequence). Trimming stripped 0 bases from V and 4 bases from J, with 12 bases between. The CDR3, as DNA: TGCAGTGCTAGAGAACTAACTGTCAGCACTGAAGCTTTCTTT. Its translation: CSARELTVSTEAFF.

Concerning this clonotype itself: A junction boundary mismatches the germline segment, possibly from a read error. The V gene is TRBV2, the J gene TRBJ2-1; D unclear. The CDR3 spans 15 residues. CDR1 is SNHLY and CDR2 is FYNNEI in the germline V gene. This CDR3 is CAGSGSSVAGNEQFF. The CDR3 DNA sequence: TGTGCCGGCAGTGGATCCAGCGTAGCAGGAAATGAGCAGTTCTTC.

This clonotype was detected many times. The chain links TRBV27 to TRBJ2-7; TRBD2 is a possible D gene (6 bases). Germline lookup yields CDR1 MNHEY and CDR2 SMNVEV (reference sequence). Trimming took 2 bases from V and 2 from J, leaving 13 bases between them. The CDR3 consists of 15 residues. CDR3 residues: CASSLKWEATYEQYF. CDR3 nucleotide sequence: TGTGCCAGCAGTTTAAAGTGGGAGGCCACCTACGAGCAGTACTTC.

The rearrangement joins TRBV7-9 to TRBJ1-4; D possibly corresponds to TRBD1 (5 bases). This CDR3 comprises 17 residues. The germline gives CDR1 SEHNR, CDR2 FQNEAQ (reference sequence). V was cut by 6 bases and J by 4 bases, with 21 bases left in between. In nucleotides, the CDR3 is TGTGCCAGCAGTTCTGATTCCTGGGACCACAATAATGAAAAACTGTTTTTT. The encoded protein is CASSSDSWDHNNEKLFF.

There are many counts of this clonotype. The chain recombines TRBV3-1 with TRBJ2-7; TRBD1 matches at 7 bases. The V and J ends lost 4 bases and 2 bases, in that order; junction bases with no gene match: 8. From germline, CDR1 is LGHDT and CDR2 YNNKEL (reference sequence). The CDR3 is made up of 15 amino acids. CDR3 sequence (DNA): TGTGCCAGCAGCCCCCGGACAGGAGCTACCTACGAGCAGTACTTC. Translated: CASSPRTGATYEQYF.

This clonotype was recorded many times. V usage is TRBV6-1 and J usage is TRBJ2-5; possibly TRBD1 for D (5 bases). Deletions cut 8 bases from V and 1 base from J, with 11 bases between. This CDR3 contains 13 residues. Per the germline V gene, CDR1 is MNHNS and CDR2 is SASEGT. CDR3 sequence reads: CASVRQLQETQYF. The DNA for the CDR3 is TGTGCCAGCGTCCGACAGCTCCAAGAGACCCAGTACTTC.

This clonotype was recorded many times. This chain joins TRBV11-2 and TRBJ2-3; D may be TRBD2 (6 bases). Germline CDR1 reads SGHAT; CDR2 reads FQNNGV. Trimming shortened V by 5 bases and J by 1 base, and 16 bases separated the two germline ends. The CDR3 has 16 residues. In DNA, the CDR3 is TGTGCCAGCAGCACCGACCCCGGGACTGGCACAGATACGCAGTATTTT. Translation gives CASSTDPGTGTDTQYF.

This clonotype was counted at least ten times. This chain links TRBV5-1 with TRBJ1-2; D gene unclear. The CDR3 has 14 amino acids. In germline, CDR1 is SGHRS, CDR2 YFSETQ. The V end was cut by 1 base, the J end by 2 bases, with 9 bases between. CDR3 protein: CASSLPEINYGYTF. The CDR3 nucleotides are TGCGCCAGCAGCTTGCCGGAGATCAACTATGGCTACACCTTC.

The V gene is TRBV29-1, the J gene TRBJ2-2; D is possibly TRBD1 (6 bases). Germline assignment: CDR1 SQVTM and CDR2 ANQGSEA. V lost 6 bases, J lost 2 bases, and 16 bases lay in between. CDR3 length: 15 amino acids. The CDR3 coding sequence is TGCAGCGTCACCGGAGGACAGCTCAACACCGGGGAGCTGTTTTTT. The encoded protein is CSVTGGQLNTGELFF.

This clonotype was found many times. The V and J genes are TRBV5-8 and TRBJ1-1; D is perhaps TRBD1 (5 bases). V was shortened by 6 bases and J by 4 bases, with 13 bases between the two germline ends. CDR3 length: 13 residues. The V gene's germline CDR1 is SGHTS and CDR2 YDEGEE. The CDR3 coding sequence is TGTGCCAGCACCAGGGTTTACGGCACTGAAGCTTTCTTT. It specifies CASTRVYGTEAFF. Full variable domain (remainder filled in from reference TRBV5-8 and TRBJ1-1): EAGVTQSPTHLIKTRGQQATLRCSPISGHTSVYWYQQALGLGLQFLLWYDEGEERNRGNFPPRFSGRQFPNYSSELNVNALELEDSALYLCASTRVYGTEAFFGQGTRLTVV.

This clonotype was seen repeatedly, ten times or more. The chain uses TRBV7-9 and TRBJ2-3; 11 positions agree with TRBD2. CDR1 is SEHNR and CDR2 is FQNEAQ in the germline V gene (reference sequence). V trimming: 3 bases; J trimming: 6 bases; junction bases outside the gene matches: 2. The CDR3 is 14 residues long. As DNA, the CDR3 is TGTGCCAGCAGCTTGACTAGCGGGATGGATACGCAGTATTTT. It specifies CASSLTSGMDTQYF.

V is TRBV4-2 and J is TRBJ2-2; D might be TRBD2 (6 bases). CDR1 and CDR2 (germline): LGHNA, YNFKEQ. This CDR3 has 16 amino acids. Between the trimmed V and J ends, which lost 2 bases and 0 bases, there was a span of 10 bases. CDR3 sequence reads: CASSQSAGTNTGELFF. Here the CDR3 DNA reads TGTGCCAGCAGCCAATCAGCGGGCACGAACACCGGGGAGCTGTTTTTT.

This clonotype was observed at least ten times. This sequence joins TRBV20-1 and TRBJ2-7; D call uncertain. This CDR3 is built from 10 residues. Germline CDR1 and CDR2: DFQATT and SNEGSKA (reference sequence). Trimming left V 4 bases short and J 3 bases short, with 4 bases between. CDR3 sequence reads: CSAINYEQYF. Written as DNA, the CDR3 is TGCAGTGCTATAAACTACGAGCAGTACTTC.

The genes are TRBV19 and TRBJ1-1; 7 bases are shared with TRBD1. Germline-derived CDR1 and CDR2 are LNHDA and SQIVND (reference sequence). CDR3 size: 17 residues. V was pared by 2 bases and J by 4 bases, with 13 bases of the junction left unmatched. The CDR3 coding sequence is TGTGCCAGTAGTATAATTCAGACAGGGAGTGGTGGCACTGAAGCTTTCTTT. The encoded protein is CASSIIQTGSGGTEAFF.

This clonotype was observed at least ten times. The chain uses TRBV6-1 and TRBJ1-2; TRBD1 might be the D (5 bases). This CDR3 comprises 14 residues. Germline V lookup: CDR1 MNHNS, CDR2 SASEGT. V was clipped by 4 bases and J by 4 bases, with 13 bases between them. CDR3 loop: CASSVTGVLYGYTF. The CDR3 DNA sequence: TGTGCCAGCAGTGTTACAGGAGTCCTCTATGGCTACACCTTC.

This chain joins TRBV19 and TRBJ2-6, with 9 bases fitting TRBD1. The germline V gene has CDR1 LNHDA and CDR2 SQIVND (reference sequence). Losses at the gene ends were 3 bases for V and 2 bases for J; bases not matched to a gene: 5. The CDR3 runs to 17 residues. CDR3 nucleotide sequence: TGTGCCAGTAGTATGGACAGGGGATCAACTGGGGCCAACGTCCTGACTTTC. Amino acid sequence: CASSMDRGSTGANVLTF.

This clonotype was seen only a few times. The V call is TRBV12-3 or TRBV12-4, the J call TRBJ2-7; D is uncertain. V lost 4 bases, J lost 5 bases, and 9 bases lay in between. The CDR3 is 12 amino acids. This chain's CDR3 is CASSSVHDEQYF. The CDR3 DNA sequence: TGTGCCAGCAGTTCTGTACACGACGAGCAGTACTTC.